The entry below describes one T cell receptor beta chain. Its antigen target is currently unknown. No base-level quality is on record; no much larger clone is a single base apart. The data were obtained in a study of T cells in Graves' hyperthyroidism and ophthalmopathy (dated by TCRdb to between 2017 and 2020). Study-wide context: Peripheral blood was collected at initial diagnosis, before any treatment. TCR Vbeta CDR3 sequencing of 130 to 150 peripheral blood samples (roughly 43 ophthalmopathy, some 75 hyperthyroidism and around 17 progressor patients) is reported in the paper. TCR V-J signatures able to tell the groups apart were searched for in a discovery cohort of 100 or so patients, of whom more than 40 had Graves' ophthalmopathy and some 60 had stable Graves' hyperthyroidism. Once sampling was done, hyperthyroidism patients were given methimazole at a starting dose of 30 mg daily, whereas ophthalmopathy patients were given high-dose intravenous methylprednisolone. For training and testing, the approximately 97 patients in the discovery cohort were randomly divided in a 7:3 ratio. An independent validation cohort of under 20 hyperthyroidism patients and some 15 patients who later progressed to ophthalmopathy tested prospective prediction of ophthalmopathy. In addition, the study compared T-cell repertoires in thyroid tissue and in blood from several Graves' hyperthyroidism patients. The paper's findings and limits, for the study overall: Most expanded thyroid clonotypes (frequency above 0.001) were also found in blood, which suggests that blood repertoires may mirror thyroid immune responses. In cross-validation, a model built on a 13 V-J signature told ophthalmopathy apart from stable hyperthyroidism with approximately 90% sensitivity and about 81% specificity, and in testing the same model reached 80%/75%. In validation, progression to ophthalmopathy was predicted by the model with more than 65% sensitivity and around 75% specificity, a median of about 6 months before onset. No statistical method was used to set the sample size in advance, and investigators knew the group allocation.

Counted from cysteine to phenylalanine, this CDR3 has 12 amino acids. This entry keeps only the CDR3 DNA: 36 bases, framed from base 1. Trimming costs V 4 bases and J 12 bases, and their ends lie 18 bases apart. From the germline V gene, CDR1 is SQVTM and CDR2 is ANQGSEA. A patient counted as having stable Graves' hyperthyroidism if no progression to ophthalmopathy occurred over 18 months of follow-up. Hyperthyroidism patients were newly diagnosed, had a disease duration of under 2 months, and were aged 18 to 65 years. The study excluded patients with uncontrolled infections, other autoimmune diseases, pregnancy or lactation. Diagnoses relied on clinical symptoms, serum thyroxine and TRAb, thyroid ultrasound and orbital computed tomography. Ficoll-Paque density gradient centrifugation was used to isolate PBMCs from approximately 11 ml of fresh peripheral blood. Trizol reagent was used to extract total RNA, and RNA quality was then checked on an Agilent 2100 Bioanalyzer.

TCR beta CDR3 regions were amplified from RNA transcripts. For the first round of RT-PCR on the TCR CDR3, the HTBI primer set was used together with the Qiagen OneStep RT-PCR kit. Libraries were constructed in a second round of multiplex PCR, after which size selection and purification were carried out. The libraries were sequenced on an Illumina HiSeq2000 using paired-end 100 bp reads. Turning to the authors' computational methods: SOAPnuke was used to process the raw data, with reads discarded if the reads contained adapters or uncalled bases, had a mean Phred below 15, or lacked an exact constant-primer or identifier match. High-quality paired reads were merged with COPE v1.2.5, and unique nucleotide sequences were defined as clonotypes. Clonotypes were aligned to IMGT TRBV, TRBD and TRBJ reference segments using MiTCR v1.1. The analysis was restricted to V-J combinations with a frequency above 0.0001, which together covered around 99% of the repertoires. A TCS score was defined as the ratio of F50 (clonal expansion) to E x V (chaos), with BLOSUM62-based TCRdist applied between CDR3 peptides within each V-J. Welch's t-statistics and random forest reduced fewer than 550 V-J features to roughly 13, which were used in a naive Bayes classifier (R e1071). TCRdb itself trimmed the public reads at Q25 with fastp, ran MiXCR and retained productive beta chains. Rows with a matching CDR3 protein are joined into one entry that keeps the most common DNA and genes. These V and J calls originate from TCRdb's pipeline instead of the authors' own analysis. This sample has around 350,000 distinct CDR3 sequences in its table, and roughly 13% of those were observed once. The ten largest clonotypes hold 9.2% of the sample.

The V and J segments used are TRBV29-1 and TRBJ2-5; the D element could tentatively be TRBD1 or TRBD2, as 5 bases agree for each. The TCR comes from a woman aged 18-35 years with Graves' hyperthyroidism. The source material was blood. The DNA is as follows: TGCAGCGTTGCCCAGACGGGACCGCCGGAGTACTTC. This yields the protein CSVAQTGPPEYF.